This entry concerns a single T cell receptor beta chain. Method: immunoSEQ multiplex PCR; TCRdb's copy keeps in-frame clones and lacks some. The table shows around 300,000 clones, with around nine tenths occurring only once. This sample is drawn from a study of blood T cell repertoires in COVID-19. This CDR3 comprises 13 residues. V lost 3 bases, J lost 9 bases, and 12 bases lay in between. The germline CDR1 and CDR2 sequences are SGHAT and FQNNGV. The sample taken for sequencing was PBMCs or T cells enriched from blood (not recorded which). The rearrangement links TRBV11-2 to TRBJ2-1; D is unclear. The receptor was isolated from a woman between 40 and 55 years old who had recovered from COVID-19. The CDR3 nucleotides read TGTGCCAGCAGCTTTGACACGGCTGGTGAGCAGTTCTTC. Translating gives CASSFDTAGEQFF.